This T cell receptor (beta chain) was observed in a study of blood T cell repertoires in COVID-19. Seattle's enrolled individuals joined amid active infection and were then monitored longitudinally. Per the authors' pipeline: Amplifying reference gene primers gave estimates of nucleated cell counts. Only in-frame clones appear in the TCRdb table, and some are missing; sequencing was by immunoSEQ multiplex PCR. The V and J calls and clone size are taken from that table; D and trimming were inferred from the DNA. The sample contains about 11,000 clones, about 70% of which appear only once. This CDR3 spans 18 amino acids. Losses at the gene ends were 0 bases for V and 3 bases for J; bases not matched to a gene: 9. Germline CDR1 reads LNHDA; CDR2 reads SQIVND (reference sequence).

The sequencing input was peripheral blood. The source of this sequence is a man in his sixties with COVID-19, enrolled during active disease. V gene TRBV19 combines with J gene TRBJ2-2; 8 bases match TRBD1. The CDR3 DNA sequence: TGTGCCAGTAGTATAGATTCCTCCGGGACAGGCGACACCGGGGAGCTGTTTTTT. Encoded protein: CASSIDSSGTGDTGELFF. The whole variable domain, remainder taken from reference TRBV19 and TRBJ2-2, is DGGITQSPKYLFRKEGQNVTLSCEQNLNHDAMYWYRQDPGQGLRLIYYSQIVNDFQKGDIAEGYSVSREKKESFPLTVTSAQKNPTAFYLCASSIDSSGTGDTGELFFGEGSRLTVL.